This TCR beta chain was recovered during a study of identical twins. Each CDR3 protein gets one entry after TCRdb re-called the 5' RACE reads with MiXCR. The table has nearly 650,000 distinct CDR3 sequences, less than 9% seen once; the top ten hold less than 2%. The CDR3 is 15 amino acids. CDR1 and CDR2 (germline): MGHRA, YSYEKL. V lost 2 bases and J 1 base, leaving 11 bases between the germline ends. This clonotype was found many times. In addition, the sample was reused for a study of yellow fever vaccine responses in identical twins.

Sequencing was carried out using PBMCs. The genes are TRBV4-1 and TRBJ2-5; D possibly corresponds to TRBD2 (6 bases). The origin of this receptor is a young woman in good health. For the CDR3, the DNA is TGCGCCAGCAGCCAACGCTTAGCGGCCCAAGAGACCCAGTACTTC. It translates to CASSQRLAAQETQYF.